This T cell receptor (beta chain) comes out of a study of CD8 T cells in ankylosing spondylitis. Study-level results: Seemingly distinctive of ankylosing spondylitis blood was a TCR beta motif formed by eight highly homologous variants.

Preparation of TCR beta libraries was done by quantitative 5'-RACE with molecular barcodes. TCRdb processed the 5' RACE reads anew with MiXCR; each CDR3 protein has one entry. The sample has under 850,000 distinct CDR3 sequences, roughly 20% seen once. About this clonotype itself: Its target is not known.

Sample: blood, either unsorted or a sorted T cell fraction (not recorded which). The TCR was taken from a male donor with ankylosing spondylitis.

The CDR3: CSARLAKSYEQYF. In nucleotides, the CDR3 is TGCAGTGCTAGACTAGCGAAATCCTACGAGCAGTACTTC. The chain carries TRBV20-1 and TRBJ2-7, with D tentatively TRBD2 (6 bases). The ends were cut back, 2 bases at V and 1 base at J, with 9 bases in the middle. This CDR3 is 13 amino acids long. Germline CDR1 and CDR2: DFQATT and SNEGSKA (reference sequence).